This T cell receptor (beta chain) was sequenced in a study of cytomegalovirus exposure and HLA in healthy donors. Overall study findings and caveats: Many donors shared some public TCRs, even though most TCR sequences were rare. The finding came from a later analysis; first-cohort TCR clusters tended to co-occur in the roughly 120 validation repertoires. A classifier reportedly called cytomegalovirus status with high sensitivity and specificity.

Of note for this clone: Its antigen is currently unknown.

V shed 4 bases and J shed 4 bases, with 16 bases lying between them. The CDR3 length is 15 residues. CDR1 is SNHLY, CDR2 FYNNEI, per germline. The data were produced by immunoSEQ multiplex PCR, yet TCRdb's version contains in-frame clones alone and is incomplete. Counted here are some 170,000 clones, around 86% occurring once; the ten biggest clones make up roughly 2.5%. It was the approximately 120-subject validation cohort, separate from the 666-subject first cohort, to which the donors belonged. This clonotype was obtained from a man aged 18 to 35 in good health and CMV-seropositive. Sequencing was done on a sample of PBMCs. V is TRBV2 and J is TRBJ2-5; D call uncertain. The CDR3 DNA reads as TGTGCCAGCAGTGGTAAGCTAGGATTTCCAGAGACCCAGTACTTC. Protein product: CASSGKLGFPETQYF.